This T cell receptor beta chain came from a study of T cells in Graves' hyperthyroidism and ophthalmopathy. It was RNA transcripts that yielded the amplified TCR beta CDR3 regions. The TCR CDR3 was amplified in a first-round RT-PCR using the HTBI primer set. Via MiXCR, TCRdb re-called the multiplex PCR reads, giving one row per CDR3 protein. Here the sample spans about 590,000 distinct CDR3 sequences, around 16% being singletons. Study-level findings and limits: Blood samples included most of the expanded thyroid clonotypes exceeding 0.001.

No ophthalmopathy progression within 18 months constituted stable Graves' hyperthyroidism. These patients, aged 18 to 65, had recently diagnosed hyperthyroidism lasting under 2 months. Diagnoses were made from clinical symptoms, serum measures (thyroxine and TRAb), thyroid ultrasound and orbital computed tomography. This clonotype was recorded many times. What it binds is unknown. The CDR3 spans 12 residues. Germline values: CDR1 SGHRS, CDR2 YFSETQ. The V end lost 2 bases, the J end lost 9 bases, and 9 bases lay between the germline ends. The specimen sequenced was blood. This chain links TRBV5-1 with TRBJ2-1; D is ambiguous. The TCR sequence derives from a woman in her twenties or thirties with Graves' hyperthyroidism. As DNA, the CDR3 is TGCGCCAGCAGCTTTAGGGAACGTGAGCAGTTCTTC. Amino acids: CASSFREREQFF.